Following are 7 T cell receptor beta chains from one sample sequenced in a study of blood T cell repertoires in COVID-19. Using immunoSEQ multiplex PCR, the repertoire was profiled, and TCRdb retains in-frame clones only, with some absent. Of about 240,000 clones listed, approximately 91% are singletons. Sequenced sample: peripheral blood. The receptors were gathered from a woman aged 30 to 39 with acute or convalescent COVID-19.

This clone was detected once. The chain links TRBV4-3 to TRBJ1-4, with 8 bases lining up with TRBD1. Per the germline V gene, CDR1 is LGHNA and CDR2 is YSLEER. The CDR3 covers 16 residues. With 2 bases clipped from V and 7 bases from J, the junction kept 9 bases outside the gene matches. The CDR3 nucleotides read TGCGCCAGCAGCCAATTACAGGGGGGAAAAGGTGAAAAACTGTTTTTT. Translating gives CASSQLQGGKGEKLFF.

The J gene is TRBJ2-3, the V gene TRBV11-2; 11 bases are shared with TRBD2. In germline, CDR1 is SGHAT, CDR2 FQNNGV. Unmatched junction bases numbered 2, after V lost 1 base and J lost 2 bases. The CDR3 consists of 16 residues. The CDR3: CASSLGLAGLTDTQYF. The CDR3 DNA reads TGTGCCAGCAGCTTAGGACTAGCGGGACTCACAGATACGCAGTATTTT.

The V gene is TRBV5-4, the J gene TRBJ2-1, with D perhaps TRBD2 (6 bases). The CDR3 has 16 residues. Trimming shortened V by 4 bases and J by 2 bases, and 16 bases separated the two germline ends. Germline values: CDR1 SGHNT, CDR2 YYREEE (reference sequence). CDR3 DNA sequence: TGTGCCAGCAGCATATCCGGAGGGAGAGCCTACAATGAGCAGTTCTTC. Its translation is CASSISGGRAYNEQFF. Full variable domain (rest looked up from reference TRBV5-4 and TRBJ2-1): ETGVTQSPTHLIKTRGQQVTLRCSSQSGHNTVSWYQQALGQGPQFIFQYYREEENGRGNFPPRFSGLQFPNYSSELNVNALELDDSALYLCASSISGGRAYNEQFFGPGTRLTVL.

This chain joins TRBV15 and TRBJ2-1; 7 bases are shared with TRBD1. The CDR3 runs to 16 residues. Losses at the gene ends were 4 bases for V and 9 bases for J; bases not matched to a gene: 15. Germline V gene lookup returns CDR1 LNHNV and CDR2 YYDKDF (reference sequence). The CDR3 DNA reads TGTGCCACCAGCATCCGAGGGGACAGACGGTTGGGTGAGCAGTTCTTC. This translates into CATSIRGDRRLGEQFF. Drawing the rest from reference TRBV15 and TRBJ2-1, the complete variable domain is DAMVIQNPRYQVTQFGKPVTLSCSQTLNHNVMYWYQQKSSQAPKLLFHYYDKDFNNEADTPDNFQSRRPNTSFCFLDIRSPGLGDTAMYLCATSIRGDRRLGEQFFGPGTRLTVL.

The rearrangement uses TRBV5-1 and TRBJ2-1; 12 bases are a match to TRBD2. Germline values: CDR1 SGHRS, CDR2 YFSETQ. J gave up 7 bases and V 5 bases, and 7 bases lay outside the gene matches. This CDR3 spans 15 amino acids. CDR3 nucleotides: TGCGCCAGCAGACCGGGACTAGCGGGTTTGAATGAGCAGTTCTTC. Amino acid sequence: CASRPGLAGLNEQFF.

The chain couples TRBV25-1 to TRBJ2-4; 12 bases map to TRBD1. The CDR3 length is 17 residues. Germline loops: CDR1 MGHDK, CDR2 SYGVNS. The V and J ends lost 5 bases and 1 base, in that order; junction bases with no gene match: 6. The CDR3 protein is CASSHPGQGAAKNIQYF. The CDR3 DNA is TGTGCCAGCAGTCATCCGGGACAGGGGGCCGCCAAAAACATTCAGTACTTC.

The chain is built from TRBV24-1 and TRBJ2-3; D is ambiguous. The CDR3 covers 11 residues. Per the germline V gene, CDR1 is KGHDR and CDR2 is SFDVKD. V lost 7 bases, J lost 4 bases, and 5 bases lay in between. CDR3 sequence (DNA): TGTGCCACCAGCCAGTCAGATACGCAGTATTTT. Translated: CATSQSDTQYF.